This is a list of T cell receptor beta chains from one sample in a study of Graves' ophthalmopathy and Graves' hyperthyroidism. TCRdb passed the multiplex PCR reads through MiXCR, listing each CDR3 protein once. The data contain almost 750,000 distinct CDR3 sequences, 40% of them singletons. Material: peripheral blood. The source of these receptors is an adult man with Graves' ophthalmopathy. The CDR3 runs from the conserved cysteine through the conserved F or W. D genes are given only for firm matches. Only part of the rows carry a size: once, few, many, or a class if the clone is expanded.

CDR3 length: 15
V gene: TRBV7-2
J gene: TRBJ1-1
clone size: NA
D gene: TRBD1
CDR3 DNA: TGTGCCAGCAGCCCTCTGGGACAGGCATTCACTGAAGCTTTCTTT
CDR3 protein: CASSPLGQAFTEAFF

CDR3 length: 14
V gene: TRBV10-3
J gene: TRBJ1-2
clone size: NA
D gene: NA
CDR3 DNA: TGTGCCAGCACCCGCCCGGGACTGGACTATGGCTACACCTTC
CDR3 protein: CASTRPGLDYGYTF

CDR3 length: 14
V gene: TRBV29-1
J gene: TRBJ2-5
clone size: NA
D gene: TRBD2
CDR3 DNA: TGCAGCGTTATTGGGCGGGGGGTTAGGGAGACCCAGTACTTC
CDR3 protein: CSVIGRGVRETQYF

CDR3 length: 15
V gene: TRBV11-3
J gene: TRBJ1-1
clone size: few
D gene: NA
CDR3 DNA: TGTGCCAGCAGCACGGAGACAGGATCGAACACTGAAGCTTTCTTT
CDR3 protein: CASSTETGSNTEAFF

CDR3 length: 12
V gene: TRBV2
J gene: TRBJ1-6
clone size: many
D gene: NA
CDR3 DNA: TGTGCCAGCAGTGAGGGCGATTCACCCCTCCACTTT
CDR3 protein: CASSEGDSPLHF

CDR3 length: 17
V gene: TRBV5-6
J gene: TRBJ2-7
clone size: NA
D gene: TRBD2
CDR3 DNA: TGTGCCAGCAGCTTTAGCGGGACTAGCGGTGTGCCCTACGAGCAGTACTTC
CDR3 protein: CASSFSGTSGVPYEQYF

CDR3 length: 12
V gene: TRBV7-2
J gene: TRBJ1-2
clone size: NA
D gene: NA
CDR3 DNA: TGTGCCAGCAGTGGGATGGCGTATGGCTACACCTTC
CDR3 protein: CASSGMAYGYTF

CDR3 length: 13
V gene: TRBV11-2
J gene: TRBJ2-5
clone size: NA
D gene: NA
CDR3 DNA: TGTGCCAGCACCCTTACTCGCTTTGAGACCCAGTACTTC
CDR3 protein: CASTLTRFETQYF

CDR3 length: 16
V gene: TRBV29-1
J gene: TRBJ2-7
clone size: NA
D gene: TRBD2
CDR3 DNA: TGCAGCGTTGTGTTCAGCGGGGCTAGCGGGAGCAACGAGCAGTACTTC
CDR3 protein: CSVVFSGASGSNEQYF

CDR3 length: 15
V gene: TRBV11-1
J gene: TRBJ2-7
clone size: once
D gene: NA
CDR3 DNA: TGTGCCAGCAGCTTCGATGGTCGGGGTCCGCAGAAGCAGTACTTC
CDR3 protein: CASSFDGRGPQKQYF

CDR3 length: 16
V gene: TRBV4-2
J gene: TRBJ1-4
clone size: NA
D gene: NA
CDR3 DNA: TGTGCCAGCAGCATGTTGCGGCAGGGACTACAGGAAAAACTGTTTTTT
CDR3 protein: CASSMLRQGLQEKLFF

CDR3 length: 13
V gene: TRBV7-3
J gene: TRBJ1-1
clone size: NA
D gene: NA
CDR3 DNA: TGTGCCAGCAGCCTAGCCTGGAACACTGAAGCTTTCTTT
CDR3 protein: CASSLAWNTEAFF

CDR3 length: 13
V gene: TRBV7-9
J gene: TRBJ1-2
clone size: NA
D gene: NA
CDR3 DNA: TGTGCCAGCAGTTCTTCCGGGACGAATGGCTACACCTTC
CDR3 protein: CASSSSGTNGYTF

CDR3 length: 14
V gene: TRBV6-6
J gene: TRBJ1-5
clone size: NA
D gene: NA
CDR3 DNA: TGTGCCAGCAGTTACTCGTGGTTAGGACAGCCCCAGCATTTT
CDR3 protein: CASSYSWLGQPQHF

CDR3 length: 15
V gene: TRBV2
J gene: TRBJ2-7
clone size: NA
D gene: NA
CDR3 DNA: TGTGCCAGCAGTAGACGGGGGACGGCGTCCTACGAGCAGTACTTC
CDR3 protein: CASSRRGTASYEQYF

CDR3 length: 13
V gene: TRBV7-9
J gene: TRBJ1-5
clone size: many
D gene: NA
CDR3 DNA: TGTGCCAGCAGCTTAAAGGGTGGTCAGCCCCAGCATTTT
CDR3 protein: CASSLKGGQPQHF

CDR3 length: 12
V gene: TRBV29-1
J gene: TRBJ2-3
clone size: NA
D gene: NA
CDR3 DNA: TGCAGCGTTGGAGGGAACACAGATACGCAGTATTTT
CDR3 protein: CSVGGNTDTQYF

CDR3 length: 14
V gene: TRBV5-1
J gene: TRBJ2-7
clone size: NA
D gene: NA
CDR3 DNA: TGCGCCAGCGCTAGGGTTACAGGGATAGACGAGCAGTACTTC
CDR3 protein: CASARVTGIDEQYF

CDR3 length: 14
V gene: TRBV20-1
J gene: TRBJ2-7
clone size: few
D gene: NA
CDR3 DNA: TGCAGTGCTACGTACAGGGTATCCCGGGGCGAGCAGTACTTC
CDR3 protein: CSATYRVSRGEQYF

CDR3 length: 15
V gene: TRBV7-6
J gene: TRBJ1-5
clone size: NA
D gene: TRBD1
CDR3 DNA: TGCGCCAGCAGCCAAGAATCACAGGGGGCAAAGTCCCAGCATTTT
CDR3 protein: CASSQESQGAKSQHF

CDR3 length: 11
V gene: TRBV6-1
J gene: TRBJ1-1
clone size: few
D gene: NA
CDR3 DNA: TGTGCCGGTCAGGAGAGCACTGAAGCTTTCTTT
CDR3 protein: CAGQESTEAFF

CDR3 length: 11
V gene: TRBV25-1
J gene: TRBJ2-7
clone size: many
D gene: TRBD1
CDR3 DNA: TGTGCCAGCAAGGGGGCGCAGGAGCAGTACTTC
CDR3 protein: CASKGAQEQYF

CDR3 length: 16
V gene: TRBV6-6
J gene: TRBJ1-6
clone size: many
D gene: NA
CDR3 DNA: TGTGCCAGCAGTAAAGGGAGGTGGGACCCTAATTCACCCCTCCACTTT
CDR3 protein: CASSKGRWDPNSPLHF

CDR3 length: 14
V gene: TRBV2
J gene: TRBJ2-7
clone size: NA
D gene: NA
CDR3 DNA: TGTGCCAGCAATTTAGGAGCCTCGGGCTACGAGCAGTACTTC
CDR3 protein: CASNLGASGYEQYF

CDR3 length: 17
V gene: TRBV7-3
J gene: TRBJ2-2
clone size: few
D gene: TRBD1
CDR3 DNA: TGTGCCAGCAGCTCAATTCCGTCTAACAGGGGGTCCGGGGAGCTGTTTTTT
CDR3 protein: CASSSIPSNRGSGELFF

CDR3 length: 15
V gene: TRBV12-3/TRBV12-4
J gene: TRBJ1-3
clone size: NA
D gene: NA
CDR3 DNA: TGTGCCAGCAGTTTCCCGACGGACTCTGGAAACACCATATATTTT
CDR3 protein: CASSFPTDSGNTIYF